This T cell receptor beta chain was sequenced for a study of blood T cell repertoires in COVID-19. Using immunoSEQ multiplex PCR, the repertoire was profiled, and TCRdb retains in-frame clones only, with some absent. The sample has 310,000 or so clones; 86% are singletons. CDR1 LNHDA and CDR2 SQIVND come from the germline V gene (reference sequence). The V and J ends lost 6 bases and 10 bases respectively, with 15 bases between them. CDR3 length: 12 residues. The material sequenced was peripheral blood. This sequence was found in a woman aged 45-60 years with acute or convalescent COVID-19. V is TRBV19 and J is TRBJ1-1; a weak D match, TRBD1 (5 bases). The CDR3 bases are TGTGCCAGTAGAGAGACAGTGAAAGCAGCTTTCTTT. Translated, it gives CASRETVKAAFF.